This TCR beta chain was identified in a study of OX40 agonist ivuxolimab in advanced cancers. Assay: immunoSEQ multiplex PCR; the TCRdb copy retains only in-frame clones and omits some. The table lists tens of thousands of clones, roughly nine tenths of them singletons, with over 25% in the top ten. The germline CDR1 and CDR2 sequences are MNHEY and SMNVEV (reference sequence). Trimming pared 6 bases from V and 6 bases from J, leaving 15 bases between. The CDR3 is 13 amino acids. The receptor comes from an adult with an advanced solid tumor such as melanoma, head and neck, liver or kidney cancer. Here the sequenced sample was CD4+ or CD8+ T cells sorted from blood, taken in a trial of the OX40 agonist ivuxolimab. The rearrangement joins TRBV27 to TRBJ2-7; D call uncertain. CDR3 coding DNA: TGTGCCAGCAGGGGCAGCCCATCACTCGAGCAGTACTTC. This translates into CASRGSPSLEQYF.